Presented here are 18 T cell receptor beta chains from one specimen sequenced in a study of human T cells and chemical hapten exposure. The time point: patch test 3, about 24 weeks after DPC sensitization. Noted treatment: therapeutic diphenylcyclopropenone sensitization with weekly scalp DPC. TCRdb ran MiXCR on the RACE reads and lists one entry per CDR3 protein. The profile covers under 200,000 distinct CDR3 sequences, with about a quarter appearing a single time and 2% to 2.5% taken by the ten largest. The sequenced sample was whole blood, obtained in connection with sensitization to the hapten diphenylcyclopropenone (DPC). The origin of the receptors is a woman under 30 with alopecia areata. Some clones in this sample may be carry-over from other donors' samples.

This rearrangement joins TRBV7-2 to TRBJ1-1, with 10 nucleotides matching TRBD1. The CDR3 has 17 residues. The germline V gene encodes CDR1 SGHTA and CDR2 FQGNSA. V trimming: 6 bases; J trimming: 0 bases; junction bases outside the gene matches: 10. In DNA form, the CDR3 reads TGTGCCAGCAGTCGACAGGGGGCTCTGGATGTGAACACTGAAGCTTTCTTT. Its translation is CASSRQGALDVNTEAFF.

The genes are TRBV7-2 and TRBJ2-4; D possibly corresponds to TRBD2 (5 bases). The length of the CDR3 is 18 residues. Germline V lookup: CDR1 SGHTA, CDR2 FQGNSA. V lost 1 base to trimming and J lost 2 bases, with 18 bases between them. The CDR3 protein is CASSLVYRGSASKNIQYF. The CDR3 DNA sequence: TGTGCCAGCAGCTTAGTATACCGGGGTAGCGCGTCCAAAAACATTCAGTACTTC.

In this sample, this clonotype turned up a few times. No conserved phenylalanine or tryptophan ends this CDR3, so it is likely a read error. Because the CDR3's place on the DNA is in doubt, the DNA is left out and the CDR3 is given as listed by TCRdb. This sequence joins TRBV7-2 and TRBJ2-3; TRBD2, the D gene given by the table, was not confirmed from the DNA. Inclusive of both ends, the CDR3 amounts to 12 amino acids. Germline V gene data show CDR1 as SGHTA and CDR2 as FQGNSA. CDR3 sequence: CASSHSTGGVRL.

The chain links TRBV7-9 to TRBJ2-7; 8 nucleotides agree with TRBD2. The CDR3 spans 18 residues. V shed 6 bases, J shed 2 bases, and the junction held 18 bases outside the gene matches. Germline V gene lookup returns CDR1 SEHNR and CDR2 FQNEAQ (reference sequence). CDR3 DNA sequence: TGTGCCAGCAGTGCCCCAGAGGGGAAGCGGGGGCCCACCTACGAGCAGTACTTC. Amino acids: CASSAPEGKRGPTYEQYF.

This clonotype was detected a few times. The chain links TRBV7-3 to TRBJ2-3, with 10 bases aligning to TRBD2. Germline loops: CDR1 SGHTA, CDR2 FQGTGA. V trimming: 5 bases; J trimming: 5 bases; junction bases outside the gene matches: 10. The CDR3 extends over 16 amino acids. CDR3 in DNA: TGTGCCAGCAGCCCGAGCGGGAGGGCCAATAGAGATACGCAGTATTTT. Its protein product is CASSPSGRANRDTQYF.

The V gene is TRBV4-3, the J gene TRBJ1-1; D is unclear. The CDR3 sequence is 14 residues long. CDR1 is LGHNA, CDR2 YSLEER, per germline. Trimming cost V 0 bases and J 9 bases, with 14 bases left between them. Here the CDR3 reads CASSQDYSTDQAFF. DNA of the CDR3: TGCGCCAGCAGCCAAGACTACAGTACTGATCAAGCTTTCTTT.

The CDR3 here is CASRYEWGRHRFGYTF. The CDR3 DNA reads TGTGCCAGCAGATATGAATGGGGACGGCACCGGTTTGGCTACACCTTC. The chain couples TRBV6-5 to TRBJ1-2, with D tentatively TRBD1 (5 bases). From germline, CDR1 is MNHEY and CDR2 SVGAGI. The V end was cut by 6 bases, the J end by 7 bases, with 24 bases between. This CDR3 contains 16 residues.

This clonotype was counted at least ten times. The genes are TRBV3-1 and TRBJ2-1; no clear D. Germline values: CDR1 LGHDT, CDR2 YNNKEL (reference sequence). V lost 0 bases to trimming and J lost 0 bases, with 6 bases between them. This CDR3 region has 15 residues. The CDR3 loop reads CASSQDWASYNEQFF. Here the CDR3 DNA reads TGTGCCAGCAGCCAAGATTGGGCCTCCTACAATGAGCAGTTCTTC.

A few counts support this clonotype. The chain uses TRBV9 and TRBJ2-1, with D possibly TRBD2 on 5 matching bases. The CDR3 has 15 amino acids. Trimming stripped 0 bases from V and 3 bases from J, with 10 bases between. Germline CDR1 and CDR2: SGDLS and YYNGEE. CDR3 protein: CASSVDGINYNEQFF. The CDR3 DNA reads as TGTGCCAGCAGCGTAGACGGGATAAACTACAATGAGCAGTTCTTC.

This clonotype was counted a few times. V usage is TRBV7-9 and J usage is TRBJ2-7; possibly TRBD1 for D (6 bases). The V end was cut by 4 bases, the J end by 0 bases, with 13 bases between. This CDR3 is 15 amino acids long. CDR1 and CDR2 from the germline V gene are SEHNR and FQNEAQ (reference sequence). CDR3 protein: CASSSPRGNSYEQYF. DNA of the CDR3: TGTGCCAGCAGCTCCCCCAGGGGAAACTCCTACGAGCAGTACTTC.

In DNA form, the CDR3 reads TGTGCCAGCAGTTTAGATGTCAGGAGAGTCTCTGGGGCCAACGTCCTGACTTTC. This encodes CASSLDVRRVSGANVLTF. The rearrangement joins TRBV27 to TRBJ2-6, with no clear D. CDR1 and CDR2 (germline): MNHEY, SMNVEV (reference sequence). The CDR3 spans 18 residues. The V end was cut by 2 bases, the J end by 0 bases, with 14 bases between.

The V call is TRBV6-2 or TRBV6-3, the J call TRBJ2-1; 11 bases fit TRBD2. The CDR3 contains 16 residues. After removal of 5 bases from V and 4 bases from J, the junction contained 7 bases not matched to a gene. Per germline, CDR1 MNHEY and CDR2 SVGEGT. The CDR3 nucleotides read TGTGCCAGCAGTCAATCGGGACTAGCGGAGTACAATGAGCAGTTCTTC. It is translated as CASSQSGLAEYNEQFF.

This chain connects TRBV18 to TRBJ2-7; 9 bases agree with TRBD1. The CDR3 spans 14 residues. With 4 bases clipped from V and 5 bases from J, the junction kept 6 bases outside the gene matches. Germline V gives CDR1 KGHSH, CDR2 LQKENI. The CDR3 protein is CASSRSQGADEQYF. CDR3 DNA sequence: TGTGCCAGCTCACGCTCACAGGGGGCGGACGAGCAGTACTTC.

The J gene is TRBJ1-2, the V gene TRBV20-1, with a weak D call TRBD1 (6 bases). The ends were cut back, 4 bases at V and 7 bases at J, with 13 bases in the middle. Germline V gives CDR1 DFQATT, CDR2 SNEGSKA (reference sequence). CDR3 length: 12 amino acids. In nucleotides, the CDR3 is TGCAGTGCTAAAACAGGGCCGTCTGGCTACACCTTC. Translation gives CSAKTGPSGYTF.

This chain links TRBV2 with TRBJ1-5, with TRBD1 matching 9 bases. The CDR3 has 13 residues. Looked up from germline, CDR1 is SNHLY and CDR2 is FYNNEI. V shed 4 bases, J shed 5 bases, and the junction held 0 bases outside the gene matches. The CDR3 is CASSGTGDQPQHF. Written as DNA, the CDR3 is TGTGCCAGCAGTGGGACAGGGGATCAGCCCCAGCATTTT.

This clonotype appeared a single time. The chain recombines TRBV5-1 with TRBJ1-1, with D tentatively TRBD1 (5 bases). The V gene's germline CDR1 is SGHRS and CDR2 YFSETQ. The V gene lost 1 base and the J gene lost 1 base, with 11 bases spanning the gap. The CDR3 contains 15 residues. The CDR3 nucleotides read TGCGCCAGCAGCTTGTCAGGGAATAGGAACACTGAAGCTTTCTTT. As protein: CASSLSGNRNTEAFF.

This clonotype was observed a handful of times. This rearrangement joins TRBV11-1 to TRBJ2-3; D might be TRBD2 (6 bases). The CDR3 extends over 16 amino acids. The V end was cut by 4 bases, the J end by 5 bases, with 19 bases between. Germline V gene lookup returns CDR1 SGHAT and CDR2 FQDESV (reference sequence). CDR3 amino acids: CASSSGGLRGGDTQYF. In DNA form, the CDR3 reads TGTGCCAGCAGCTCCGGAGGGCTGAGGGGTGGAGATACGCAGTATTTT.

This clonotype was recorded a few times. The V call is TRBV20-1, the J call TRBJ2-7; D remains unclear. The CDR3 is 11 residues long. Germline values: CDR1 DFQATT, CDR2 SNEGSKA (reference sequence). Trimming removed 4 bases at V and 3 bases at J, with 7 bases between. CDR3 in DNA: TGCAGTGCTATCAAGAACTACGAGCAGTACTTC. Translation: CSAIKNYEQYF.